Listed below are T cell receptor beta chains from one sample, sequenced in a study of T cell responses to AZD1222 COVID-19 vaccine. Generated by immunoSEQ multiplex PCR, the TCRdb table keeps only in-frame clones and is missing some. The sample has about 140,000 clones, more than 85% seen once. The sample here was peripheral blood, taken after recovery from COVID-19. The receptor source for this set is an adult who had recovered from COVID-19. Both conserved end residues are part of each CDR3. The D gene is left open where the match is weak. Clone size, where shown, is once, few, many, or a class for clones that have expanded.

>TRBJ1-6|NA|15|TRBV3-1/TRBV3-2|NA
CASTKSRARGSPLHF
TGTGCCAGCACCAAAAGCAGGGCCCGGGGTTCACCCCTCCACTTT
>TRBJ1-2|NA|15|TRBV7-9|few
CASSGPGRAHYGYTF
TGTGCCAGCAGCGGACCAGGGAGGGCCCACTATGGCTACACCTTC
>TRBJ2-3|NA|15|TRBV27|NA
CASSSYDRTTDTQYF
TGTGCCAGCAGTTCGTACGACAGAACCACAGATACGCAGTATTTT
>TRBJ2-7|NA|14|TRBV6-1|NA
CASSEAHKYYEQYF
TGTGCCAGCAGTGAAGCGCACAAATACTACGAGCAGTACTTC
>TRBJ1-4|NA|14|TRBV2|NA
CARQDSTTNEKLFF
TGTGCCAGGCAGGACAGTACAACTAATGAAAAACTGTTTTTT
>TRBJ2-6|NA|16|TRBV11-2|NA
CASSPLGGAGANVLTF
TGTGCCAGCAGCCCCCTCGGAGGCGCTGGGGCCAACGTCCTGACTTTC
>TRBJ2-7|NA|15|TRBV5-5|NA
CASSLRDKASYEQYF
TGTGCCAGCAGCTTACGGGACAAAGCTTCCTACGAGCAGTACTTC
>TRBJ2-2|NA|16|TRBV13|NA
CASSPYRGAPTGELFF
TGTGCCAGCAGTCCTTATCGGGGAGCCCCCACCGGGGAGCTGTTTTTT
>TRBJ2-7|TRBD2|17|TRBV4-1|NA
CASSQILAGPLGYEQYF
TGCGCCAGCAGCCAAATTCTAGCGGGACCGCTGGGCTACGAGCAGTACTTC
>TRBJ1-2|NA|14|TRBV4-1|NA
CASSQEQQSYGYTF
TGCGCCAGCAGCCAGGAACAGCAGTCCTATGGCTACACCTTC
>TRBJ2-2|TRBD2|21|TRBV27|once
CASSLSSSPGLAGGRTGELFF
TGTGCCAGCAGTTTATCGTCCAGCCCGGGACTAGCGGGAGGAAGGACCGGGGAGCTGTTTTTT
>TRBJ2-7|NA|15|TRBV9|NA
CASSVDGRRGYEQYF
TGTGCCAGCAGCGTAGACGGGAGAAGGGGCTACGAGCAGTACTTC
>TRBJ1-3|TRBD1|22|TRBV6-1|once
CASSEPSVGRGTGRDTGNTIYF
TGTGCCAGCAGTGAACCGTCGGTTGGGAGGGGGACAGGGAGAGACACTGGAAACACCATATATTTT
>TRBJ1-2|NA|12|TRBV29-1|once
CSAPGAHYGYTF
TGCAGCGCTCCAGGGGCGCACTATGGCTACACCTTC
>TRBJ1-1|NA|14|TRBV29-1|NA
CSVEGRQGNTEAFF
TGCAGCGTTGAAGGACGGCAGGGTAACACTGAAGCTTTCTTT
>TRBJ1-2|NA|15|TRBV28|once
CASSPRTVGSDGYTF
TGTGCCAGCAGTCCACGGACAGTGGGTAGTGATGGCTACACCTTC
>TRBJ1-1|NA|13|TRBV29-1|NA
CSVTETPNTEAFF
TGCAGCGTCACAGAGACTCCAAACACTGAAGCTTTCTTT
>TRBJ2-1|NA|13|TRBV6-4|NA
CASSDNPTNEQFF
TGTGCCAGCAGTGACAACCCCACCAATGAGCAGTTCTTC
>TRBJ2-5|NA|13|TRBV2|NA
CASSDVPRETQYF
TGTGCCAGCAGTGACGTTCCGAGGGAGACCCAGTACTTC
>TRBJ2-5|NA|14|TRBV5-1|NA
CASSLGPVEETQYF
TGCGCCAGCAGCTTGGGACCGGTGGAAGAGACCCAGTACTTC
>TRBJ1-4|NA|16|TRBV27|NA
CASSWGPHRSNEKLFF
TGTGCCAGCAGTTGGGGCCCTCACAGGTCTAATGAAAAACTGTTTTTT
>TRBJ2-6|NA|15|TRBV19|NA
CASSIFFSGANVLTF
TGTGCCAGTAGTATCTTTTTCTCTGGGGCCAACGTCCTGACTTTC
>TRBJ1-2|TRBD1|14|TRBV2|NA
CASSARGLYVGYTF
TGTGCCAGCAGCGCCAGGGGGCTCTATGTTGGCTACACCTTC
>TRBJ2-7|TRBD1|15|TRBV15|NA
CATRENPGQGYEQYF
TGTGCCACCAGAGAAAATCCGGGACAGGGGTACGAGCAGTACTTC
>TRBJ1-5|NA|15|TRBV4-1|NA
CASSQEQVGDQPQHF
TGCGCCAGCAGCCAAGAACAGGTCGGTGATCAGCCCCAGCATTTT
>TRBJ2-5|NA|12|TRBV5-4|once
CASSWDSETQYF
TGTGCCAGCAGCTGGGACTCAGAGACCCAGTACTTC
>TRBJ2-5|NA|11|TRBV5-6|NA
CASSRRETQYF
TGTGCCAGCAGCCGCCGGGAGACCCAGTACTTC
>TRBJ2-4|NA|16|TRBV7-2|once
CASSLGRDLAKNIQYF
TGTGCCAGCAGCTTGGGGCGGGATCTAGCCAAAAACATTCAGTACTTC
>TRBJ2-1|NA|15|TRBV28|once
CASSFRGSSYNEQFF
TGTGCCAGCAGTTTTCGGGGCAGCTCCTACAATGAGCAGTTCTTC
>TRBJ1-2|NA|12|TRBV5-6|NA
CASNWGNYGYTF
TGTGCCTCAAACTGGGGGAACTATGGCTACACCTTC
>TRBJ2-3|TRBD2|16|TRBV11-2|NA
CASSLGSGTGTDTQYF
TGTGCCAGCAGCCTGGGTAGCGGGACGGGCACAGATACGCAGTATTTT
>TRBJ1-1|TRBD1|14|TRBV19|NA
CASIRGGGYTEAFF
TGTGCCAGTATCCGAGGGGGCGGGTACACTGAAGCTTTCTTT
>TRBJ2-5|TRBD1|15|TRBV28|once
CASSLGDRPQETQYF
TGTGCCAGCAGTTTAGGGGACAGGCCTCAAGAGACCCAGTACTTC
>TRBJ2-7|NA|14|TRBV19|NA
CASSITVAGSEQYF
TGTGCCAGTAGTATAACGGTGGCCGGGTCCGAGCAGTACTTC
>TRBJ2-3|NA|14|TRBV28|NA
CASSLGFAGDTQYF
TGTGCCAGCAGTTTAGGATTTGCGGGTGATACGCAGTATTTT
>TRBJ2-7|TRBD1|12|TRBV5-5|NA
CASSSMDSTGGW
TGTGCCAGCAGCTCCATGGACTCGACAGGGGGTTGG
>TRBJ1-5|TRBD1|16|TRBV7-8|NA
CASSHPGGIHNQPQHF
TGTGCCAGCAGCCACCCAGGGGGCATCCACAATCAGCCCCAGCATTTT
>TRBJ2-1|TRBD2|15|TRBV5-4|NA
CASSPGLAPTNEQFF
TGTGCCAGCAGCCCGGGACTAGCGCCGACCAATGAGCAGTTCTTC
>TRBJ2-5|TRBD2|14|TRBV7-8|NA
CASRGLAGEETQYF
TGTGCCAGCAGGGGACTAGCGGGAGAAGAGACCCAGTACTTC
>TRBJ2-3|NA|13|TRBV29-1|NA
CSVGGGSTDTQYF
TGCAGCGTCGGTGGGGGAAGCACAGATACGCAGTATTTT
>TRBJ1-2|NA|15|TRBV5-4|few
CASSLDPTVLYGYTF
TGTGCCAGCAGCTTGGATCCCACAGTACTCTATGGCTACACCTTC
>TRBJ2-2|NA|13|TRBV5-6|NA
CASSLGATGELFF
TGTGCCAGCAGCTTGGGAGCCACCGGGGAGCTGTTTTTT
>TRBJ1-6|NA|13|TRBV2|NA
CASEYSENSPLHF
TGTGCCAGCGAGTACAGTGAAAATTCACCCCTCCACTTT
>TRBJ2-3|NA|13|TRBV6-5|NA
CASSYRDTDTQYF
TGTGCCAGCAGTTACAGAGACACAGATACGCAGTATTTT
>TRBJ2-4|NA|15|TRBV6-5|NA
CASIVGSAGENIQYF
TGTGCCAGCATTGTGGGATCGGCAGGAGAAAACATTCAGTACTTC
>TRBJ1-5|NA|17|TRBV15|NA
CATSRDVPVGGFQPQHF
TGTGCCACCAGCAGAGATGTCCCCGTGGGGGGTTTTCAGCCCCAGCATTTT
>TRBJ2-7|NA|14|TRBV2|once
CASSDRLVWGEQYF
TGTGCCAGCAGTGACAGACTTGTATGGGGGGAGCAGTACTTC
>TRBJ2-5|TRBD2|14|TRBV19|NA
CASSIGGRRETQYF
TGTGCCAGTAGTATCGGCGGGAGAAGAGAGACCCAGTACTTC
>TRBJ2-2|NA|17|TRBV5-1|NA
CASSLSPRSLNTGELFF
TGCGCCAGCAGCTTGAGTCCCAGAAGCTTAAACACCGGGGAGCTGTTTTTT
>TRBJ2-1|TRBD1|14|TRBV18|NA
CASSPGTGTDEQFF
TGTGCCAGCTCACCCGGGACAGGGACGGATGAGCAGTTCTTC
>TRBJ1-4|NA|14|TRBV5-1|NA
CASSLQEGGEKLFF
TGCGCCAGCAGCTTGCAGGAGGGTGGCGAAAAACTGTTTTTT
>TRBJ2-5|TRBD2|17|TRBV29-1|many
CSVEPLRLAGVQETQYF
TGCAGCGTTGAACCCCTCAGGCTAGCGGGAGTACAAGAGACCCAGTACTTC
>TRBJ1-2|NA|15|TRBV28|NA
CASRLPSTANYGYTF
TGTGCCAGCAGGTTACCGTCGACGGCCAACTATGGCTACACCTTC